The table lists the clone carrying this TCR beta chain with many counts. Antigen specificity is unknown. Original analysis: Clinicopathological groups supplied CDR3 differences that were used to build a distant-metastasis classifier for papillary thyroid cancer. TCRdb reassembled clones from the PCR reads with MiXCR. TCRdb, rather than the study authors, made the V and J calls. Here the sample spans about 34,000 clones, 16% being singletons. The sample belongs to a study of metastatic and nonmetastatic thyroid tumors. Study overall: Malignant and benign thyroid patients had repertoires compared in peripheral blood and tumor or nodule tissue.

Study observations and caveats: Relative to benign nodules, malignant thyroid tumors were reportedly characterized by significantly elevated TCR beta diversity in blood and tumor.

Every patient was untreated before thyroid surgery. Sequencing used blood. This clonotype was obtained from a female donor with papillary thyroid cancer or a benign thyroid nodule (not recorded which). Some clones in this sample may be carry-over from other donors' samples.

The CDR3 loop is CASSLGPSNTEAFF. The CDR3 DNA sequence: TGTGCCAGCAGCTTAGGCCCGAGTAACACTGAAGCTTTCTTT. The chain is built from TRBV7-2 and TRBJ1-1; D not resolved. The CDR3 sequence is 14 residues long. Germline V CDR1 and CDR2: SGHTA, FQGNSA. Trimming removed 1 base at V and 2 bases at J, with 8 bases between. Full variable domain (missing parts from reference TRBV7-2 and TRBJ1-1): GAGVSQSPSNKVTEKGKDVELRCDPISGHTALYWYRQSLGQGLEFLIYFQGNSAPDKSGLPSDRFSAERTGGSVSTLTIQRTQQEDSAVYLCASSLGPSNTEAFFGQGTRLTVV.